The 25 T cell receptor beta chains below come from one sample, sequenced in a study of monozygotic twins with inflammatory bowel disease. TCRdb reprocessed the 5' RACE reads; each CDR3 protein has one entry and no DNA is given. Listed are roughly 170,000 distinct CDR3 sequences; just under 7.5% falls within the top ten. Sequencing was carried out using blood. The receptor set was obtained from a human donor with ulcerative colitis or Crohn's disease, or a healthy co-twin of an affected twin (not recorded which).

This sequence joins TRBV4-3 and TRBJ2-3. This CDR3 has 14 amino acids. CDR1 is LGHNA, CDR2 YSLEER, per germline. CDR3: CASSQAVRTDTQYF.

The gene calls are TRBV5-5 and TRBJ2-1. CDR3 length: 12 amino acids. Germline lookup yields CDR1 SGHKS and CDR2 YYEKEE (reference sequence). The CDR3 reads CASSPYLDEQFF.

The genes are TRBV30 and TRBJ2-1; TCRdb designates TRBD1, a call that cannot be tested without DNA. Germline V gene lookup returns CDR1 GTSNPN and CDR2 SVGIG (reference sequence). The length of the CDR3 is 15 residues. The CDR3 reads CAWSGTALSLVEQFF.

The rearrangement links TRBV12-3 or TRBV12-4 to TRBJ2-2; TCRdb designates TRBD2, a call that cannot be tested without DNA. The CDR3 sequence is 14 residues long. CDR3 in amino acids: CATWGGGGSGELFF.

The gene calls are TRBV20-1 and TRBJ2-3; TCRdb lists TRBD2, though no DNA is available to test this call. This CDR3 has 15 residues. Germline assignment: CDR1 DFQATT and CDR2 SNEGSKA (reference sequence). The CDR3 spells CSAPTRPSGRYTQYF.

V is TRBV5-6 and J is TRBJ2-3; TCRdb calls TRBD2, which cannot be checked without DNA. There are 15 residues in the CDR3. The germline gives CDR1 SGHDT, CDR2 YYEEEE. CDR3 sequence reads: CASSLLAENTDTQYF.

CDR3 sequence reads: CSARVAGTPFPLYEQYF. The gene calls are TRBV20-1 and TRBJ2-7; TCRdb's D gene call, TRBD1, goes unchecked for lack of DNA. Germline CDR1 reads DFQATT; CDR2 reads SNEGSKA (reference sequence). CDR3 length equals 17 residues.

The rearrangement uses TRBV7-6 and TRBJ2-7. Germline V gene lookup returns CDR1 SGHVS and CDR2 FNYEAQ. CDR3 length: 13 residues. This chain's CDR3 is CASSIDPRLEQYF. The entire variable domain, with the rest obtained from reference TRBV7-6 and TRBJ2-7, is as follows: GAGVSQSPRYKVTKRGQDVALRCDPISGHVSLYWYRQALGQGPEFLTYFNYEAQQDKSGLPNDRFSAERPEGSISTLTIQRTEQRDSAMYRCASSIDPRLEQYFGPGTRLTVT.

The V gene is TRBV27, the J gene TRBJ2-5. Germline V gene lookup returns CDR1 MNHEY and CDR2 SMNVEV (reference sequence). CDR3 length: 11 amino acids. This CDR3 is CATRIRETQYF.

The chain joins TRBV4-1 to TRBJ1-1; the TCRdb D gene call, TRBD1, has no DNA to confirm it. The V gene's germline CDR1 is MGHRA and CDR2 YSYEKL. CDR3 size: 13 residues. The CDR3 protein is CASSQAGDPEAFF.

The chain carries TRBV20-1 and TRBJ2-5; TCRdb calls TRBD1, which cannot be checked without DNA. CDR1 is DFQATT, CDR2 SNEGSKA, per germline (reference sequence). The CDR3 sequence is 15 residues long. The CDR3 reads CSAELPGRPEETQYF.

This sequence joins TRBV29-1 and TRBJ1-2. The CDR3 contains 13 residues. The germline CDR1 and CDR2 sequences are SQVTM and ANQGSEA. The CDR3 sequence is CSAIPGGNYGYTF.

The rearrangement uses TRBV20-1 and TRBJ2-2. The length of the CDR3 is 14 residues. Looked up from germline, CDR1 is DFQATT and CDR2 is SNEGSKA (reference sequence). The CDR3 reads CSAKDGANTGELFF.

V is TRBV12-3 or TRBV12-4 and J is TRBJ2-2; TCRdb reports TRBD1, a call that lacks DNA to check it against. The CDR3 is 14 amino acids. The CDR3 here is CASSFNRGPGELFF.

The chain links TRBV14 to TRBJ2-1; TCRdb outputs TRBD2, but without DNA this stays unchecked. Germline CDR1 is SGHDN and CDR2 is FVKESK. The CDR3 length is 16 residues. CDR3 sequence reads: CASSQSREAPYNEQFF.

The CDR3 loop is CSARDPNVAKNIQYF. This chain links TRBV20-1 with TRBJ2-4. The CDR3 runs to 15 residues. Germline values: CDR1 DFQATT, CDR2 SNEGSKA (reference sequence).

This chain joins TRBV6-1 and TRBJ2-1; without DNA, the TCRdb call of TRBD1 cannot be checked. From germline, CDR1 is MNHNS and CDR2 SASEGT. The CDR3 runs 14 residues. The chain's CDR3 is CASIPGQIYNEQFF.

The gene calls are TRBV12-3 or TRBV12-4 and TRBJ2-3; the TCRdb D gene call, TRBD2, has no DNA to confirm it. The CDR3 loop spans 14 amino acids. This CDR3 reads CASSFGGVTDTQYF.

This chain connects TRBV20-1 to TRBJ1-1; TCRdb lists TRBD1, though no DNA is available to test this call. The CDR3 is 14 amino acids. From germline, CDR1 is DFQATT and CDR2 SNEGSKA (reference sequence). CDR3 protein: CSAIRQGGGTEAFF.

The genes are TRBV3-1 and TRBJ2-3; TCRdb's D call, TRBD2, is unchecked because there is no DNA. CDR1 LGHDT and CDR2 YNNKEL come from the germline V gene (reference sequence). The CDR3 length is 18 residues. CDR3 loop: CASSQGASLAGFTDTQYF.

V and J are TRBV6-5 and TRBJ2-3. In germline, CDR1 is MNHEY, CDR2 SVGAGI. This CDR3 region has 14 residues. The CDR3 region is CASTRDPLGYTQYF.

The chain combines TRBV29-1 with TRBJ2-1; TCRdb returns TRBD2, unconfirmable since there is no DNA. This CDR3 contains 15 residues. The germline gives CDR1 SQVTM, CDR2 ANQGSEA. CDR3 sequence reads: CSIGLAGGSYNEQFF.

The V call is TRBV5-5, the J call TRBJ1-2. This CDR3 region has 14 residues. From germline, CDR1 is SGHKS and CDR2 YYEKEE (reference sequence). CDR3 in amino acids: CASSYVEGLGGYTF.

V gene TRBV5-1 combines with J gene TRBJ2-1; TCRdb's D call, TRBD1, is unchecked because there is no DNA. This CDR3 comprises 14 residues. CDR1 SGHRS and CDR2 YFSETQ come from the germline V gene. The CDR3 sequence is CASSPLGQGHEQFF.

The chain carries TRBV7-2 and TRBJ2-5; checking the TCRdb D call of TRBD1 is not possible without DNA. This CDR3 comprises 13 residues. Germline V gives CDR1 SGHTA, CDR2 FQGNSA. The CDR3 is CASSPWEGETQYF.